The entry that follows covers one T cell receptor (beta chain) sequence. This clonotype was counted between two and nine times. What antigen it recognizes has not been identified. No qualities accompany the bases; no much larger clone lies one base away. The sample originates from a study of T-cell reconstitution after alpha-beta-depleted transplantation in children (dated by TCRdb to about 2016). Turning to the overall study: The study quantitatively tracked T-cell immune reconstitution after TCRalphabeta/CD19-depleted allogeneic hematopoietic cell transplantation in children using TCR repertoire profiling.

The library was produced with PCR. Sequenced on an Illumina HiSeq 2500. TCR library preparation used molecular barcoding, with unique molecular identifiers applied to normalize quantification of the TCRbeta repertoire. Through fastp at Q25 and MiXCR, TCRdb rebuilt clones from the public reads, retaining in-frame beta chains. Duplicate CDR3 protein sequences are folded into a single record with the most common DNA and genes. The sample data list more than 250,000 distinct CDR3 sequences, and nearly 10% of these were observed just once. About 9.4% of the sample comes from the top ten. This sequence was found in a human donor who donated a stem cell graft to a child with SCID. The specimen was PBMCs from the stem cell graft donor, collected from the stem cell graft.

CDR3 region: CASSLGYRSEKLFF. The bases read TGCGCCAGCAGCTTGGGTTACAGGAGTGAAAAACTGTTTTTT. This receptor chain uses TRBV5-1 and TRBJ1-4; matching of 5 bases hints at TRBD1 as the D gene. Spanning cysteine to phenylalanine, the CDR3 consists of 14 amino acids. The retained sequence is limited to the CDR3, 42 bases, with the frame set at the first base. Trimming takes 0 bases from V and 7 bases from J, and the germline ends sit 10 bases apart. CDR1 and CDR2 were assigned from the germline V gene as SGHRS and YFSETQ.